The clone carrying this T cell receptor (beta chain) occurred a few times. Its specificity is not known. There are 14 residues in the CDR3. Trimming took off 2 bases at V and 3 bases at J, with 10 bases between the two ends. Looked up from germline, CDR1 is SEHNR and CDR2 is FQNEAQ (reference sequence). This sample was included in a study of T cell repertoires in cytomegalovirus infection. About the study: An indication of both CMV infection and matching HLA type came from public TCR beta signatures. Whole-study findings and limits: In two of eight donors, the top clonotype was HLA-C-restricted CMV-specific. Carriage of CMV together with the relevant HLA was identifiable through cumulative public TCR beta family frequency.

TCRdb ran MiXCR on the reads and lists one entry per CDR3 protein. This table holds 250,000 to 300,000 distinct CDR3 sequences, over 15% found once. The chain links TRBV7-9 to TRBJ1-1; D gene ambiguous. The clonotype was recovered from a human donor in good health (CMV status not recorded). Some clones in this sample may be carry-over from other donors' samples. The sample consisted of CD8+ T cells from PBMCs. The CDR3: CASSLKVWDTEAFF. The CDR3 DNA is TGTGCCAGCAGCTTAAAGGTATGGGACACTGAAGCTTTCTTT.